This is a list of T cell receptor beta chains from one sample in a study of shared clonotypes between healthy human individuals. Sequencing used immunoSEQ multiplex PCR; TCRdb keeps in-frame clones, though not all of them. The sample includes fewer than 800,000 clones, just over 90% of them seen just once. The sequenced sample consisted of naive CD8+ T cells sorted from blood. The receptors here all came from a man aged 25-45 years in good health. The CDR3 runs from the conserved cysteine through the conserved F or W. D genes are given only for firm matches. A row's size may be missing; if present it is once, few, many or a size class.

TRBV9,-,TRBJ2-7,TRBD2,CASSVASGSFYEQYF,TGTGCCAGCAGCGTAGCTAGCGGGAGCTTCTACGAGCAGTACTTC
TRBV29-1,-,TRBJ2-7,-,CSVEGGLGYEQYF,TGCAGCGTTGAAGGGGGGTTGGGATACGAGCAGTACTTC
TRBV6-5,once,TRBJ2-2,TRBD1,CASSYHDRVYTGELFF,TGTGCCAGCAGTTACCACGACAGGGTATACACCGGGGAGCTGTTTTTT
TRBV29-1,-,TRBJ2-2,-,CSVVADVNTGELFF,TGCAGCGTTGTAGCGGACGTCAACACCGGGGAGCTGTTTTTT
TRBV4-3,-,TRBJ2-1,-,CASSQAGGHIDSEQFF,TGCGCCAGCAGCCAAGCCGGGGGCCACATAGATAGTGAGCAGTTCTTC
TRBV7-9,-,TRBJ2-5,TRBD2,CASSSLAGMETQYF,TGTGCCAGCAGCTCTTTAGCGGGAATGGAGACCCAGTACTTC
TRBV5-1,-,TRBJ2-3,TRBD2,CASSLTGLAGRTDTQYF,TGCGCCAGCAGCCTAACGGGACTAGCGGGAAGGACAGATACGCAGTATTTT
TRBV2,-,TRBJ1-1,TRBD1,CASSEEAGGNTEAFF,TGTGCCAGCAGTGAAGAGGCAGGGGGAAACACTGAAGCTTTCTTT
TRBV9,-,TRBJ2-6,-,CASSVEDRTPTHVLTF,TGTGCCAGCAGCGTGGAGGACAGAACCCCTACTCACGTCCTGACTTTC
TRBV29-1,-,TRBJ2-1,-,CSVAWGVENEQFF,TGCAGCGTTGCGTGGGGGGTTGAGAATGAGCAGTTCTTC
TRBV9,once,TRBJ2-1,TRBD2,CASSSRSGRAIYEQFF,TGTGCCAGCAGCTCACGTAGCGGGAGGGCCATATATGAGCAGTTCTTC
TRBV4-2,-,TRBJ2-7,TRBD2,CASSQGTSGRGYEQYF,TGTGCCAGCAGCCAGGGGACTAGCGGGAGGGGTTACGAGCAGTACTTC
TRBV19,once,TRBJ2-7,-,CASSIFGGMDYEQYF,TGTGCCAGTAGTATTTTTGGTGGGATGGACTACGAGCAGTACTTC
TRBV29-1,-,TRBJ2-5,-,CSVENLGETQYF,TGCAGCGTTGAAAACCTAGGGGAGACCCAGTACTTC
TRBV9,few,TRBJ2-3,-,CASSDTDTQYF,TGTGCCAGCAGCGACACAGATACGCAGTATTTT
TRBV7-2,few,TRBJ2-7,TRBD2,CASRENGRPFEQYF,TGTGCCAGCAGGGAAAACGGGAGGCCCTTCGAGCAGTACTTC
TRBV7-3,-,TRBJ2-5,-,CASSLGLAEETQYF,TGTGCCAGCAGCTTAGGATTAGCGGAAGAGACCCAGTACTTC
TRBV30,-,TRBJ2-3,TRBD1,CAWTHGTGGADTQYF,TGTGCCTGGACCCACGGGACAGGGGGCGCAGATACGCAGTATTTT
TRBV5-1,-,TRBJ2-7,-,CASRPQGPYEQYF,TGCGCCAGCAGGCCTCAGGGGCCCTACGAGCAGTACTTC
TRBV7-6,-,TRBJ2-7,TRBD1,CASSPTGTASYEQYF,TGTGCCAGCAGCCCAACCGGGACAGCAAGCTACGAGCAGTACTTC
TRBV5-1,-,TRBJ1-1,-,CASKWNTEAFF,TGCGCCAGCAAGTGGAACACTGAAGCTTTCTTT